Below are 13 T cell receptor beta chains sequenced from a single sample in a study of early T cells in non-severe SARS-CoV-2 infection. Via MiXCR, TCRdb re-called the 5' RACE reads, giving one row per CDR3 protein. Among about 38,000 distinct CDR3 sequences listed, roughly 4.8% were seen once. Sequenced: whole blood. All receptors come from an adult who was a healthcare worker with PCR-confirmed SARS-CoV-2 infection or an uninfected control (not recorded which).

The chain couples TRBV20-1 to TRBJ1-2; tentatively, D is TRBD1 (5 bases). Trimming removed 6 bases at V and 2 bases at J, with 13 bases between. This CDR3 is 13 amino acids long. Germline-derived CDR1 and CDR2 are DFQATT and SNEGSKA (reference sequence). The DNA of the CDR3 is TGCAGTGCCCCCCCGGGGGGAAACTATGGCTACACCTTC. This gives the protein CSAPPGGNYGYTF.

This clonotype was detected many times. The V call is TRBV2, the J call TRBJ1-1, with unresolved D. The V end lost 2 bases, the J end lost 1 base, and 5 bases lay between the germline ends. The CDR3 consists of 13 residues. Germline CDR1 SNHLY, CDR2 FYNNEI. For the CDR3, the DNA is TGTGCCAGCAGTGAATTGGAGAACACTGAAGCTTTCTTT. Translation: CASSELENTEAFF.

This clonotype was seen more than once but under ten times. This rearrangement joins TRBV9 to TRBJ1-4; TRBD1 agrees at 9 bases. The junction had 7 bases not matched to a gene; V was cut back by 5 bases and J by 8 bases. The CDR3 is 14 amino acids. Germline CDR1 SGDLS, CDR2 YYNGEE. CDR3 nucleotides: TGTGCCAGCAGTCCCGGGACAGGGAAGGAAAAACTGTTTTTT. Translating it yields CASSPGTGKEKLFF.

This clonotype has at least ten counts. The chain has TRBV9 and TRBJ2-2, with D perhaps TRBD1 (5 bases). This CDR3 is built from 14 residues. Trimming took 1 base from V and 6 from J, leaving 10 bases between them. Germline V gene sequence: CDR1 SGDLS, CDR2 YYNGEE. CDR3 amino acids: CASSVIGVSGELFF. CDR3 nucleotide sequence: TGTGCCAGCAGCGTAATAGGGGTTTCCGGGGAGCTGTTTTTT.

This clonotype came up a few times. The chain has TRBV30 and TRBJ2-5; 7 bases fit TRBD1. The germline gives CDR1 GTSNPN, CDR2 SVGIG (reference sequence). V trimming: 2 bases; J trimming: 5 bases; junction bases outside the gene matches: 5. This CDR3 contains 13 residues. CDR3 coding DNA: TGTGCCTGGAGTAGGGGGCTTCGGGAGACCCAGTACTTC. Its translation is CAWSRGLRETQYF.

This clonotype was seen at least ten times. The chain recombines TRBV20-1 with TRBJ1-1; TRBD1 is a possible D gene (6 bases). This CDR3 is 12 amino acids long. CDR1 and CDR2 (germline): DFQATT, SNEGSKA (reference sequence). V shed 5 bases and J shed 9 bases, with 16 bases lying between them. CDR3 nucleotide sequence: TGCAGTGCTCCTGGGACATCAGTGCAAGCTTTCTTT. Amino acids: CSAPGTSVQAFF.

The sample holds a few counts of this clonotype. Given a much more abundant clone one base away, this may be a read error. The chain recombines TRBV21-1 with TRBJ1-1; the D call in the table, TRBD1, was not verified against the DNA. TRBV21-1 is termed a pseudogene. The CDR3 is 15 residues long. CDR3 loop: CASNKISGACTEAFF. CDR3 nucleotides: TGTGCCAGCAACAAAATCTCAGGGGCTTGCACTGAAGCTTTCTTT.

As DNA, the CDR3 is TGTGCCAGCAGCACCCGGACAGACACCGGGGAGCTGTTTTTT. As protein: CASSTRTDTGELFF. The rearrangement links TRBV3-1 to TRBJ2-2, with D maybe TRBD1 (6 bases). Germline V gives CDR1 LGHDT, CDR2 YNNKEL (reference sequence). CDR3 size: 14 residues. V was trimmed by 5 bases and J by 3 bases, leaving 10 bases between them.

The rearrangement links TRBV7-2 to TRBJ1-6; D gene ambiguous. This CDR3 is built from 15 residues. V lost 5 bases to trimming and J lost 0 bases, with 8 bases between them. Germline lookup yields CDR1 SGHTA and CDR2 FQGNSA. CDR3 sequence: CASSKGSSYNSPLHF. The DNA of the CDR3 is TGTGCCAGCAGCAAGGGTAGCTCCTATAATTCACCCCTCCACTTT.

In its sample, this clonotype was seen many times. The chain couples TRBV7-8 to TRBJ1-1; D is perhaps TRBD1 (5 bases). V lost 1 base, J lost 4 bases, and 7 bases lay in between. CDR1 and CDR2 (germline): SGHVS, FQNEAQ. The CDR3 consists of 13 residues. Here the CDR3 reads CASSLEGFTEAFF. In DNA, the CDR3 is TGTGCCAGCAGCTTAGAGGGGTTCACTGAAGCTTTCTTT.

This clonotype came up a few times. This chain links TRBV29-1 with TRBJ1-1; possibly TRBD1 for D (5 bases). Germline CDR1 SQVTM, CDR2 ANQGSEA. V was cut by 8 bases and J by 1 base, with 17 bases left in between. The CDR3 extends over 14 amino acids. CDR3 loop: CSTCKGAGNTEAFF. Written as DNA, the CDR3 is TGCAGCACCTGTAAAGGGGCGGGGAACACTGAAGCTTTCTTT.

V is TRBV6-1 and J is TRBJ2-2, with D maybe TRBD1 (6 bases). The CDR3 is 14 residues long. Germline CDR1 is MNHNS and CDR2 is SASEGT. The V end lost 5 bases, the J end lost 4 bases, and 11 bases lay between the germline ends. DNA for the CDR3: TGTGCCAGCAGTCCTCGGACAGCCACCGGGGAGCTGTTTTTT. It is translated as CASSPRTATGELFF.

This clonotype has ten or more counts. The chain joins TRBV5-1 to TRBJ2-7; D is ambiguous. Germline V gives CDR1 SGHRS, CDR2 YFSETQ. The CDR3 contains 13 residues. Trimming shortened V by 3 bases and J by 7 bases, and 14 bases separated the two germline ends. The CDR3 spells CASSSTLDREQYF. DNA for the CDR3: TGCGCCAGCAGCTCCACCCTCGACCGGGAGCAGTACTTC.